This T cell receptor (beta chain) was recorded in a study of blood T cell repertoires in COVID-19. As for the study in general: Collection of acute and convalescent COVID-19 samples took place in the United States, Italy and Spain. The cDNA or gDNA used as material had been derived from T cells, B-cell-depleted T cells, or PBMCs.

Remarks on this clone: The same CDR3 is also encoded by other DNA sequences in this sample.

The J segment lost 6 bases and the V segment lost 5 bases, leaving 6 bases of the junction unmatched. Germline V gene data show CDR1 as SNHLY and CDR2 as FYNNEI. The CDR3 extends over 14 amino acids. How the authors handled the data: Counts of nucleated cells, estimated from reference gene primer amplification, were obtained. Produced via immunoSEQ multiplex PCR; TCRdb's table is partial and in-frame only. Clone size and V and J calls were adopted from that table, with D and trimming inferred from the DNA. Among 120,000 or so clones listed, around 82% were seen once. This TCR came from an elderly man with active or convalescent COVID-19. The sequencing sample was made of peripheral blood. The chain has TRBV2 and TRBJ1-5, with 8 bases aligning to TRBD1. Here the CDR3 DNA reads TGTGCCAGCAGTCTCGGACAGGGTGGTCAGCCCCAGCATTTT. This gives the protein CASSLGQGGQPQHF.